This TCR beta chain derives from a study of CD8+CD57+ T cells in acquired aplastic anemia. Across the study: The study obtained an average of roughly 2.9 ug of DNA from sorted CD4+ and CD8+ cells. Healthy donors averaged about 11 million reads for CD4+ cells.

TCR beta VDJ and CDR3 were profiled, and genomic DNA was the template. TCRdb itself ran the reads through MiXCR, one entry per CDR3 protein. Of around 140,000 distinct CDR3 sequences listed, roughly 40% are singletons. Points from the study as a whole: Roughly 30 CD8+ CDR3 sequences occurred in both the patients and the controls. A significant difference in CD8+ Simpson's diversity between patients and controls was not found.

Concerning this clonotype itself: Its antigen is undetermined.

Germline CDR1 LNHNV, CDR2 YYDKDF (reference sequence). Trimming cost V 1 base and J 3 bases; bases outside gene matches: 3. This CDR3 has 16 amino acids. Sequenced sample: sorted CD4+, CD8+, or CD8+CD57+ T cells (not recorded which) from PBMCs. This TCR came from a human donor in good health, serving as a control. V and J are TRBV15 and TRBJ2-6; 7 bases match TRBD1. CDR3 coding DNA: TGTGCCACCAGCAGAGCTACAGGGGATGGGGCCAACGTCCTGACTTTC. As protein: CATSRATGDGANVLTF.